The 27 T cell receptor beta chains in this list originate from one sample, sequenced in a study of cytomegalovirus exposure and HLA in healthy donors. The PCR used 60 Vbeta and 13 Jbeta primers. Produced via immunoSEQ multiplex PCR; TCRdb's table is partial and in-frame only. Seen here are nearly 95,000 clones, 79% observed once, and the top ten hold 3.5% to 4%. Sequenced input: PBMCs. These receptors were taken from a woman in her thirties or forties in good health and CMV-seronegative.

This clone is classed as medium-sized. In the same sample, other DNA sequences code for this CDR3. The rearrangement joins TRBV29-1 to TRBJ2-7; TRBD1 is a possible D gene (6 bases). Trimming cost V 4 bases and J 1 base, with 11 bases left between them. CDR1 SQVTM and CDR2 ANQGSEA come from the germline V gene. The CDR3 loop spans 13 amino acids. The CDR3 loop reads CSVAPTGSYEQYF. The CDR3 coding sequence is TGCAGCGTTGCCCCCACAGGGTCCTACGAGCAGTACTTC.

With respect to this clone: The sample carries other DNA sequences with the same CDR3. The chain uses TRBV27 and TRBJ2-7; TRBD2 matches 7 bases. The length of the CDR3 is 14 residues. The V and J ends lost 2 bases and 1 base, in that order; junction bases with no gene match: 2. Germline loops: CDR1 MNHEY, CDR2 SMNVEV (reference sequence). The CDR3 loop is CASSLGGSSYEQYF. The CDR3 coding sequence is TGTGCCAGCAGTTTAGGCGGGAGTTCCTACGAGCAGTACTTC.

This chain links TRBV6-5 with TRBJ1-2, with D possibly being TRBD1 (6 bases). Germline V gene lookup returns CDR1 MNHEY and CDR2 SVGAGI. Trimming removed 2 bases from V and 6 bases from J, with 13 bases in between. The CDR3 totals 14 residues. The CDR3 loop is CASSYSRQADGYTF. CDR3 nucleotide sequence: TGTGCCAGCAGTTACAGCAGACAGGCGGATGGCTACACCTTC.

The V gene is TRBV5-1, the J gene TRBJ2-7; 9 bases line up with TRBD1. Trimming took 2 bases from V and 7 from J; bases not matched to a gene: 7. Germline V gene lookup returns CDR1 SGHRS and CDR2 YFSETQ. There are 14 residues in the CDR3. In DNA, the CDR3 is TGCGCCAGCAGCTTACAGGGGGCAACAGAAGAGCAGTACTTC. Translation: CASSLQGATEEQYF. The full variable domain, its missing parts supplied by reference TRBV5-1 and TRBJ2-7, is KAGVTQTPRYLIKTRGQQVTLSCSPISGHRSVSWYQQTPGQGLQFLFEYFSETQRNKGNFPGRFSGRQFSNSRSEMNVSTLELGDSALYLCASSLQGATEEQYFGPGTRLTVT.

The chain joins TRBV7-3 to TRBJ2-5; 10 bases fit TRBD2. The V gene's germline CDR1 is SGHTA and CDR2 FQGTGA. After removal of 4 bases from V and 9 bases from J, the junction contained 2 bases not matched to a gene. CDR3 length equals 12 residues. CDR3 region: CASSYLAGAQYF. In DNA, the CDR3 is TGTGCCAGCAGCTACCTAGCGGGGGCCCAGTACTTC.

This clone was seen only once. The chain couples TRBV6-5 to TRBJ2-2; D is ambiguous. The CDR3 is made up of 16 amino acids. From germline, CDR1 is MNHEY and CDR2 SVGAGI. V shed 0 bases and J shed 2 bases, with 10 bases lying between them. The CDR3 nucleotides read TGTGCCAGCAGTTACTCGGGTAGCCTCAACACCGGGGAGCTGTTTTTT. Translating gives CASSYSGSLNTGELFF.

This clone appeared once. The J gene is TRBJ2-5, the V gene TRBV5-1; TRBD1 agrees at 7 bases. Germline CDR1 is SGHRS and CDR2 is YFSETQ. With 4 bases clipped from V and 3 bases from J, the junction kept 6 bases outside the gene matches. This CDR3 spans 14 amino acids. In DNA form, the CDR3 reads TGCGCCAGCAGCAACGACAGGGCTGAAGAGACCCAGTACTTC. Protein: CASSNDRAEETQYF.

The CDR3 sequence: CASSEQGSSSPLHF. Written as DNA, the CDR3 is TGTGCCAGCAGCGAACAGGGGTCGAGTTCACCCCTCCACTTT. V is TRBV7-8 and J is TRBJ1-6; 7 bases map to TRBD1. The CDR3 spans 14 residues. CDR1 and CDR2 from the germline V gene are SGHVS and FQNEAQ. The junction had 7 bases not matched to a gene; V was cut back by 5 bases and J by 9 bases.

The rearrangement links TRBV23-1 to TRBJ1-1, with D unclear. TRBV23-1 is recorded as an ORF, its role being uncertain. The CDR3 extends over 12 amino acids. Trimming stripped 6 bases from V and 8 bases from J, with 13 bases between. For the CDR3, the DNA is TGCGCCAGCAGCCTAGCCCGCTCCGAAGCTTTCTTT. This codes for CASSLARSEAFF.

The chain uses TRBV5-1 and TRBJ1-1; 10 bases align to TRBD1. This CDR3 contains 14 residues. Germline lookup yields CDR1 SGHRS and CDR2 YFSETQ. The V segment lost 7 bases and the J segment 6 bases; nucleotides outside the gene matches: 9. CDR3 sequence (DNA): TGCGCCAGCGGACGACAGGGGGCGAATGCTGAAGCTTTCTTT. It encodes CASGRQGANAEAFF.

This chain uses TRBV7-2 with TRBJ1-2; possibly TRBD1 for D (5 bases). Trimming stripped 1 base from V and 4 bases from J, with 10 bases between. This CDR3 is 14 amino acids long. Germline V gives CDR1 SGHTA, CDR2 FQGNSA. The CDR3 loop is CASSLGAGSYGYTF. The CDR3 DNA is TGTGCCAGCAGCTTAGGAGCAGGGTCCTATGGCTACACCTTC.

CDR3: CASSLGDSNSPLHF. The CDR3 DNA follows: TGCGCCAGCAGCTTGGGGGACAGTAATTCACCCCTCCACTTT. This chain joins TRBV5-1 and TRBJ1-6; 7 nucleotides agree with TRBD1. CDR1 is SGHRS, CDR2 YFSETQ, per germline. The CDR3 is 14 residues long. Germline trimming cut 0 bases from V and 6 bases from J; bases unmatched to any gene: 0.

This chain joins TRBV30 and TRBJ1-1, with D perhaps TRBD1 (5 bases). The CDR3 spans 14 residues. The V end was cut by 0 bases, the J end by 5 bases, with 13 bases between. In germline, CDR1 is GTSNPN, CDR2 SVGIG (reference sequence). The chain's CDR3 is CAWSVEEGLTEAFF. For the CDR3, the DNA is TGTGCCTGGAGTGTAGAGGAGGGGCTGACTGAAGCTTTCTTT.

The rearrangement joins TRBV6-5 to TRBJ1-2; D is unresolved. V was shortened by 0 bases and J by 2 bases, with 4 bases between the two germline ends. This CDR3 comprises 13 residues. Germline lookup yields CDR1 MNHEY and CDR2 SVGAGI. The CDR3 sequence: CASSYSANYGYTF. CDR3 in DNA: TGTGCCAGCAGTTACTCGGCAAACTATGGCTACACCTTC.

This clone was counted a single time. The chain has TRBV6-5 and TRBJ2-7, with 9 positions matching TRBD1. With V trimmed by 5 bases and J by 6 bases, 8 bases remained unmatched. The CDR3 runs to 14 residues. Germline V CDR1 and CDR2: MNHEY, SVGAGI. DNA of the CDR3: TGTGCCAGCAGTCGAGGGACAGGGTTTGGCGAGCAGTACTTC. Amino acids: CASSRGTGFGEQYF.

This chain links TRBV29-1 with TRBJ2-5; possible D gene TRBD1, 6 bases. This CDR3 contains 13 residues. Germline V gene lookup returns CDR1 SQVTM and CDR2 ANQGSEA. The germline V and J ends were trimmed by 4 bases and 4 bases, with 13 bases remaining between them. In DNA form, the CDR3 reads TGCAGCGTTGGGACAGTGAGGGGAGAGACCCAGTACTTC. It yields the protein CSVGTVRGETQYF.

V and J are TRBV30 and TRBJ2-2; TRBD2 matches at 14 bases. The CDR3 runs 17 residues. Looked up from germline, CDR1 is GTSNPN and CDR2 is SVGIG (reference sequence). Germline trimming cut 1 base from V and 8 bases from J; bases unmatched to any gene: 9. The CDR3 DNA follows: TGTGCCTGGAGTGCCCTGACTAGCGGGGGGGCAGTAGGGGAGCTGTTTTTT. It is translated as CAWSALTSGGAVGELFF.

This chain uses TRBV9 with TRBJ1-3; D possibly corresponds to TRBD1 (5 bases). V was clipped by 3 bases and J by 4 bases, with 20 bases between them. This CDR3 has 17 residues. Germline loops: CDR1 SGDLS, CDR2 YYNGEE. Here the CDR3 reads CASSGASGFGAGNTIYF. The CDR3, as DNA: TGTGCCAGCAGCGGGGCGTCCGGTTTTGGGGCCGGAAACACCATATATTTT.

The V call is TRBV19, the J call TRBJ1-6; 10 nucleotides agree with TRBD1. Germline V lookup: CDR1 LNHDA, CDR2 SQIVND (reference sequence). The V gene end was trimmed by 11 bases and the J gene end by 10 bases; junction bases not matched to a gene: 11. This CDR3 region has 14 residues. CDR3 nucleotides: TGTGCCGGTACCCAGGGACAGGGGTGGTCACCCCTCCACTTT. It specifies CAGTQGQGWSPLHF.

The chain carries TRBV5-6 and TRBJ2-7, with TRBD1 identical over 8 bases. CDR3 length: 15 amino acids. Germline assignment: CDR1 SGHDT and CDR2 YYEEEE. Trimming removed 4 bases from V and 1 base from J; junction bases left unmatched: 7. The CDR3 loop is CASSTPGQVSYEQYF. CDR3 sequence (DNA): TGTGCCAGCAGCACCCCGGGACAGGTGTCCTACGAGCAGTACTTC.

This sequence joins TRBV6-1 and TRBJ1-3, with TRBD1 matching over 9 bases. The junction had 7 bases not matched to a gene; V was cut back by 10 bases and J by 3 bases. The CDR3 runs 14 residues. Per the germline V gene, CDR1 is MNHNS and CDR2 is SASEGT. CDR3 protein: CATYRGLFGNTIYF. In DNA, the CDR3 is TGTGCCACCTACAGGGGGCTCTTTGGAAACACCATATATTTT.

This sequence joins TRBV10-3 and TRBJ1-1; tentatively, D is TRBD1 (6 bases). The ends were cut back, 5 bases at V and 0 bases at J, with 10 bases in the middle. The germline V gene encodes CDR1 ENHRY and CDR2 SYGVKD. This CDR3 contains 14 residues. Written as DNA, the CDR3 is TGTGCCATCAGTCAAGGACAGATGAACACTGAAGCTTTCTTT. It translates to CAISQGQMNTEAFF.

V gene TRBV10-3 combines with J gene TRBJ1-1; tentative D call: TRBD1 (5 bases). This CDR3 contains 14 residues. V lost 2 bases to trimming and J lost 4 bases, with 11 bases between them. Germline CDR1 and CDR2: ENHRY and SYGVKD. The CDR3 loop is CAISEAGTGTEAFF. CDR3 nucleotides: TGTGCCATCAGTGAGGCGGGGACCGGCACTGAAGCTTTCTTT.

V gene TRBV7-2 combines with J gene TRBJ1-4, with a tentative D call TRBD1 (5 bases). CDR1 and CDR2 (germline): SGHTA, FQGNSA. V was shortened by 1 base and J by 5 bases, with 17 bases between the two germline ends. The CDR3 has 17 residues. As DNA, the CDR3 is TGTGCCAGCAGCTTAGGACCACAGACAGACAAGAATGAAAAACTGTTTTTT. Translating it yields CASSLGPQTDKNEKLFF.

J is TRBJ2-3 and V is TRBV4-3; 13 nucleotides align to TRBD2. Germline CDR1 is LGHNA and CDR2 is YSLEER. The CDR3 has 19 residues. V lost 1 base to trimming and J lost 4 bases; unmatched junction nucleotides: 11. The CDR3, as DNA: TGCGCCAGCAGCCAAGGTTCGGAATGGACTAGCGGGGGTTCAGATACGCAGTATTTT. Its translation is CASSQGSEWTSGGSDTQYF.

On this clone itself: One end of the junction is discordant with germline, which a read error may explain. The rearrangement uses TRBV6-5 and TRBJ1-6; D is possibly TRBD1 (5 bases). CDR3 length equals 14 residues. CDR1 and CDR2 (germline): MNHEY, SVGAGI. For the CDR3, the DNA is TGTGCCAGCAGTTACACGGGGGTTGATTCACCCCTCAACTTT. This codes for CASSYTGVDSPLNF.

The J gene is TRBJ2-7, the V gene TRBV30; TRBD1 matches 7 bases. Germline V lookup: CDR1 GTSNPN, CDR2 SVGIG (reference sequence). V gave up 3 bases and J gave up 4 bases; unmatched junction bases: 15. The CDR3 covers 16 residues. CDR3: CAWRPGTVRRTYEQYF. The CDR3 region has the DNA TGTGCCTGGAGACCCGGGACAGTCCGCCGGACATACGAGCAGTACTTC.